One and the same sample provided the 20 T cell receptor beta chains below, sequenced in a study of beta chain features in type 1 diabetes. The authors reverse transcribed all of the isolated RNA, so sequencing captured expressed TCRB transcripts. Repertoires were generated with immunoSEQ multiplex PCR, while TCRdb's copy carries only in-frame clones and drops some. Of 150,000 or so clones listed, approximately 52% are singletons. Sequenced material: Tregs from blood. The receptors here all came from a man younger than 30 in good health.

CDR3 protein: CASSLTGAGNTIYF. CDR3 DNA: TGTGCCAGCAGCCTAACAGGGGCTGGAAACACCATATATTTT. V gene TRBV2 combines with J gene TRBJ1-3; 7 nucleotides agree with TRBD1. The V segment lost 6 bases and the J segment 2 bases; nucleotides outside the gene matches: 4. The CDR3 loop spans 14 amino acids. Germline lookup yields CDR1 SNHLY and CDR2 FYNNEI.

This clone was detected once. The genes are TRBV25-1 and TRBJ2-2; 10 bases agree with TRBD1. Germline V gene lookup returns CDR1 MGHDK and CDR2 SYGVNS. This CDR3 comprises 14 residues. V trimming: 11 bases; J trimming: 6 bases; junction bases outside the gene matches: 9. In DNA, the CDR3 is TGTGCCTCGAAGACAGGGGGCTTCGCCGGGGAGCTGTTTTTT. Its translation: CASKTGGFAGELFF.

The rearrangement links TRBV12-1 to TRBJ2-7; TRBD2 is the table's D call and was not checked against the DNA. TRBV12-1 is tagged as a pseudogene. The CDR3 has 15 residues. CDR3 region: CASSPGLAEIYEQYF. The CDR3, as DNA: TGTGCCAGCAGCCCCGGACTAGCGGAGATTTACGAGCAGTACTTC.

V gene TRBV29-1 combines with J gene TRBJ1-2; 10 nucleotides agree with TRBD1. The CDR3 runs to 15 residues. J was trimmed by 8 bases and V by 5 bases; bases with no gene match: 14. The germline V gene encodes CDR1 SQVTM and CDR2 ANQGSEA. The CDR3: CSVSTADRGLRGYTF. The CDR3 nucleotides are TGCAGCGTTTCCACCGCGGACAGGGGGTTGAGGGGCTACACCTTC.

This rearrangement joins TRBV19 to TRBJ1-5; 7 bases are shared with TRBD1. V lost 5 bases, J lost 2 bases, and 6 bases stayed unmatched. This CDR3 has 15 amino acids. Germline CDR1 and CDR2: LNHDA and SQIVND (reference sequence). The CDR3 region has the DNA TGTGCCAGTAGTGAGAAGGGGGCGGGCAATCAGCCCCAGCATTTT. It encodes CASSEKGAGNQPQHF.

Only a few counts were recorded for this clone. The chain is built from TRBV7-2 and TRBJ2-7; 12 positions match TRBD1. J was trimmed by 4 bases and V by 1 base; bases with no gene match: 8. CDR1 is SGHTA, CDR2 FQGNSA, per germline. The CDR3 totals 17 residues. This CDR3 reads CASSLGDRGPGGYEQYF. DNA for the CDR3: TGTGCCAGCAGCTTAGGGGACAGGGGGCCAGGCGGATACGAGCAGTACTTC.

There are a few counts of this clone. The chain recombines TRBV6-5 with TRBJ2-7, with 9 bases that match TRBD1. The trim removed 6 bases at V and 1 base at J, leaving 7 bases unmatched. The CDR3 covers 15 residues. Germline V gene sequence: CDR1 MNHEY, CDR2 SVGAGI. In DNA, the CDR3 is TGTGCCAGCAGAAGACGGACAGGGGTTTCCTACGAGCAGTACTTC. Protein sequence: CASRRRTGVSYEQYF.

The gene calls are TRBV28 and TRBJ2-5; D might be TRBD2 (5 bases). The CDR3 length is 13 residues. Germline CDR1 and CDR2: MDHEN and SYDVKM. Trimming removed 5 bases at V and 7 bases at J, with 14 bases between. CDR3 bases: TGTGCCAGCAGTATACCGGGAAGGAGGACCCAGTACTTC. Its translation is CASSIPGRRTQYF. Full variable domain (outside the CDR3, taken from reference TRBV28 and TRBJ2-5): DVKVTQSSRYLVKRTGEKVFLECVQDMDHENMFWYRQDPGLGLRLIYFSYDVKMKEKGDIPEGYSVSREKKERFSLILESASTNQTSMYLCASSIPGRRTQYFGPGTRLLVL.

The gene calls are TRBV6-6 and TRBJ2-5; TRBD1 agrees at 9 bases. The better agreement between TRBJ2-7 and the DNA end casts doubt on the J call. This CDR3 region has 13 residues. Germline V gives CDR1 MNHNY, CDR2 SVGAGI (reference sequence). The CDR3 nucleotides read TGTGCCAGCAGGGGACAGGGCGACAACGAGCAGTACTTC. Translation: CASRGQGDNEQYF.

The V gene is TRBV6-6, the J gene TRBJ2-5; no clear D. The CDR3 length is 12 residues. V was trimmed by 6 bases and J by 5 bases, leaving 10 bases between them. Germline V gene data show CDR1 as MNHNY and CDR2 as SVGAGI (reference sequence). CDR3: CASSSGFETQYF. CDR3 nucleotides: TGTGCCAGCAGCTCAGGTTTCGAGACCCAGTACTTC.

The chain combines TRBV23-1 with TRBJ1-5; maybe TRBD1 (5 bases). TRBV23-1 counts as an open reading frame of uncertain function. The CDR3 length is 15 residues. V was clipped by 2 bases and J by 0 bases, with 8 bases between them. CDR3 loop: CASSQGGDSNQPQHF. CDR3 DNA: TGCGCCAGCAGTCAAGGAGGGGATAGCAATCAGCCCCAGCATTTT.

The V call is TRBV21-1, the J call TRBJ1-5; the table calls TRBD1, which could not be checked here. TRBV21-1 is given as a pseudogene. The CDR3 consists of 17 residues. Here the CDR3 reads CASSKAAGTGGDQPQHF. In DNA, the CDR3 is TGTGCCAGCAGCAAAGCAGCCGGGACAGGGGGCGATCAGCCCCAGCATTTT.

This clone appeared a few times. The genes are TRBV28 and TRBJ1-6, with TRBD1 as a possible D gene (6 bases). Trimming stripped 6 bases from V and 4 bases from J, with 13 bases between. The CDR3 covers 15 residues. Germline CDR1 and CDR2: MDHEN and SYDVKM. For the CDR3, the DNA is TGTGCCAGCAGAAAGCGACAGGTGTATAATTCACCCCTCCACTTT. Its protein is CASRKRQVYNSPLHF.

This clone was seen just once. The chain is built from TRBV5-1 and TRBJ1-1, with a possible D match to TRBD1 (6 bases). Trimming took 5 bases from V and 0 from J, leaving 14 bases between them. The V gene's germline CDR1 is SGHRS and CDR2 YFSETQ. This CDR3 is built from 15 residues. CDR3 protein: CASRKAQGLNTEAFF. The DNA for the CDR3 is TGCGCCAGCAGGAAAGCACAGGGCCTGAACACTGAAGCTTTCTTT.

The CDR3 protein is CASRTGTANTGELFF. The DNA of the CDR3 is TGCGCCAGCAGAACCGGGACAGCGAACACCGGGGAGCTGTTTTTT. The V call is TRBV5-1, the J call TRBJ2-2; TRBD1 matches 7 bases. The CDR3 spans 15 residues. The J segment lost 0 bases and the V segment lost 5 bases, leaving 4 bases of the junction unmatched. Germline V CDR1 and CDR2: SGHRS, YFSETQ.

The chain employs TRBV5-4 and TRBJ2-2; D not resolved. V lost 2 bases and J 5 bases, leaving 7 bases between the germline ends. The CDR3 covers 13 residues. Germline CDR1 reads SGHNT; CDR2 reads YYREEE (reference sequence). The DNA of the CDR3 is TGTGCCAGCAGCTTTGTTGTAACCGGGGAGCTGTTTTTT. Amino acids: CASSFVVTGELFF.

V gene TRBV7-2 combines with J gene TRBJ1-2, with TRBD1 identical over 8 bases. V trimming: 1 base; J trimming: 8 bases; junction bases outside the gene matches: 9. The CDR3 has 15 residues. Germline V gene data show CDR1 as SGHTA and CDR2 as FQGNSA. The CDR3 loop reads CASSLVSPGGGGYTF. CDR3 coding DNA: TGTGCCAGCAGCTTAGTGTCCCCAGGGGGCGGGGGCTACACCTTC.

The genes are TRBV25-1 and TRBJ1-2; maybe TRBD1 (5 bases). CDR1 and CDR2 (germline): MGHDK, SYGVNS. This CDR3 is built from 14 residues. Between the trimmed V and J ends, which lost 3 bases and 4 bases, there was a span of 12 bases. CDR3 sequence: CASSDWGRVYGYTF. CDR3 in DNA: TGTGCCAGCAGTGATTGGGGCAGGGTCTATGGCTACACCTTC.

This clone has more than one count but fewer than ten. The CDR3 nucleotides read TGTGCCAGCAGCTTAGTGGCAGGTTTGGTCTACGAGCAGTACTTC. It codes for CASSLVAGLVYEQYF. This rearrangement joins TRBV11-2 to TRBJ2-7; D gene uncertain. Germline CDR1 reads SGHAT; CDR2 reads FQNNGV. V lost 1 base, J lost 3 bases, and 13 bases lay in between. This CDR3 has 15 residues.

The chain recombines TRBV6-1 with TRBJ2-7; D possibly corresponds to TRBD2 (6 bases). CDR3 size: 14 residues. Germline CDR1 reads MNHNS; CDR2 reads SASEGT. The ends were cut back, 3 bases at V and 3 bases at J, with 12 bases in the middle. The CDR3 DNA reads as TGTGCCAGCAGTGAGGTCCCCGGGGGCTACGAGCAGTACTTC. This sequence encodes CASSEVPGGYEQYF.